The 27 T cell receptor beta chains below all came from one sample that was sequenced in a study of blood T cell repertoires in COVID-19. Generated by immunoSEQ multiplex PCR, the TCRdb table keeps only in-frame clones and is missing some. The profile shows 100,000 to 150,000 clones, around four fifths of them singletons. The sample taken for sequencing was peripheral blood. These receptors were collected from an elderly man with active or convalescent COVID-19.

The rearrangement uses TRBV5-6 and TRBJ1-2; TRBD1 matches 8 bases. J was trimmed by 4 bases and V by 2 bases; bases with no gene match: 10. There are 16 residues in the CDR3. Germline values: CDR1 SGHDT, CDR2 YYEEEE. In DNA form, the CDR3 reads TGTGCCAGCAGCTTATGGTGGACAGGGCAGCCCTATGGCTACACCTTC. Protein: CASSLWWTGQPYGYTF.

This clone was seen once. V gene TRBV18 combines with J gene TRBJ1-1; D unresolved. This CDR3 has 14 amino acids. CDR1 and CDR2 from the germline V gene are KGHSH and LQKENI. The V gene lost 1 base and the J gene lost 4 bases, with 10 bases spanning the gap. For the CDR3, the DNA is TGTGCCAGCTCACCACATCAGGAGGTCACTGAAGCTTTCTTT. It yields the protein CASSPHQEVTEAFF.

The chain combines TRBV2 with TRBJ2-5; 12 bases map to TRBD2. Trimming took 6 bases from V and 1 from J; bases not matched to a gene: 3. Germline V gene data show CDR1 as SNHLY and CDR2 as FYNNEI. The CDR3 covers 15 residues. The CDR3 bases are TGTGCCAGCAGGAAACTAGCGGGGGGCCAAGAGACCCAGTACTTC. Amino acids: CASRKLAGGQETQYF.

The chain has TRBV23-1 and TRBJ2-7, with D possibly being TRBD1 (6 bases). TRBV23-1 is flagged as an ORF with uncertain function. The CDR3 length is 14 residues. V was pared by 6 bases and J by 2 bases, with 14 bases between. The CDR3 reads CASRPGQLPYEQYF. The CDR3 coding sequence is TGCGCCAGCAGACCGGGACAACTCCCCTACGAGCAGTACTTC.

This clone appeared a few times. The gene calls are TRBV30 and TRBJ2-4; unclear D gene. CDR3 size: 13 residues. V was trimmed by 5 bases and J by 0 bases, leaving 8 bases between them. The germline gives CDR1 GTSNPN, CDR2 SVGIG (reference sequence). DNA for the CDR3: TGTGCCTGGTCCGTTCTAGCCAAAAACATTCAGTACTTC. It codes for CAWSVLAKNIQYF.

The chain is built from TRBV5-8 and TRBJ2-1; D gene ambiguous. CDR1 and CDR2 from the germline V gene are SGHTS and YDEGEE. Deletions cut 0 bases from V and 1 base from J, with 11 bases between. The CDR3 covers 16 residues. The CDR3 is CASSLGAGRSYNEQFF. Written as DNA, the CDR3 is TGTGCCAGCAGCTTGGGAGCAGGAAGGTCCTACAATGAGCAGTTCTTC.

J is TRBJ2-5 and V is TRBV11-2, with TRBD1 matching 9 bases. Trimming at V came to 1 base and at J to 5 bases, leaving 8 bases not matched to a gene. The CDR3 spans 16 residues. Germline CDR1 SGHAT, CDR2 FQNNGV. The CDR3 DNA sequence: TGTGCCAGCAGCTTAGGGGCGGGACAGGGCTTCGAGACCCAGTACTTC. This encodes CASSLGAGQGFETQYF.

This chain connects TRBV6-2 or TRBV6-3 to TRBJ2-7, with a tentative D call TRBD2 (5 bases). Per the germline V gene, CDR1 is MNHEY and CDR2 is SVGEGT. Trimming took 2 bases from V and 3 from J, leaving 23 bases between them. The CDR3 runs to 18 residues. The CDR3 nucleotides are TGTGCCAGCAGTTACGACAAGTCCGGGAACTCCATAGTCTACGAGCAGTACTTC. This encodes CASSYDKSGNSIVYEQYF.

The V and J genes are TRBV7-2 and TRBJ1-6; 8 nucleotides agree with TRBD1. Germline V gives CDR1 SGHTA, CDR2 FQGNSA. The CDR3 covers 16 residues. After removal of 7 bases from V and 2 bases from J, the junction contained 7 bases not matched to a gene. The chain's CDR3 is CASTPQGVAYNSPLHF. CDR3 coding DNA: TGTGCCAGCACCCCACAGGGGGTAGCCTATAATTCACCCCTCCACTTT.

This sequence joins TRBV29-1 and TRBJ1-2; weak D call: TRBD1 (6 bases). CDR3 length equals 19 residues. CDR1 SQVTM and CDR2 ANQGSEA come from the germline V gene. V was shortened by 2 bases and J by 4 bases, with 29 bases between the two germline ends. The chain's CDR3 is CSVENKKIRTDLGGYGYTF. CDR3 DNA sequence: TGCAGCGTTGAAAATAAAAAGATCCGGACAGACCTAGGGGGCTATGGCTACACCTTC.

The V gene is TRBV9, the J gene TRBJ2-1; tentative D call: TRBD1 (6 bases). Germline loops: CDR1 SGDLS, CDR2 YYNGEE. Trimming pared 0 bases from V and 6 bases from J, leaving 13 bases between. The CDR3 length is 15 residues. The CDR3 DNA is TGTGCCAGCAGCGTAGGGGGTCTGACAGGCAATGAGCAGTTCTTC. This sequence encodes CASSVGGLTGNEQFF. Combining the CDR3 with reference TRBV9 and TRBJ2-1 gives the whole variable domain DSGVTQTPKHLITATGQRVTLRCSPRSGDLSVYWYQQSLDQGLQFLIQYYNGEERAKGNILERFSAQQFPDLHSELNLSSLELGDSALYFCASSVGGLTGNEQFFGPGTRLTVL.

J is TRBJ2-1 and V is TRBV20-1; 9 bases align to TRBD2. This CDR3 has 15 residues. Germline trimming cut 3 bases from V and 6 bases from J; bases unmatched to any gene: 9. Germline V CDR1 and CDR2: DFQATT, SNEGSKA (reference sequence). The CDR3 DNA sequence: TGCAGTGCTAGTGATTTCCTGACTAGCGGCAATGAGCAGTTCTTC. Its translation: CSASDFLTSGNEQFF.

V gene TRBV28 combines with J gene TRBJ2-7, with TRBD1 identical over 12 bases. The length of the CDR3 is 17 residues. Germline V gene lookup returns CDR1 MDHEN and CDR2 SYDVKM. J gave up 7 bases and V 4 bases, and 14 bases lay outside the gene matches. The CDR3 coding sequence is TGTGCCAGCAGTTCGGCCGCGTCGGGACAGGGGGCGGGTGAGCAGTACTTC. Its translation is CASSSAASGQGAGEQYF.

This clone showed up just once. The rearrangement uses TRBV4-3 and TRBJ1-5; tentatively, D is TRBD1 (5 bases). Germline loops: CDR1 LGHNA, CDR2 YSLEER. The V end lost 0 bases, the J end lost 2 bases, and 8 bases lay between the germline ends. The CDR3 sequence is 15 residues long. The CDR3 reads CASSQEVGGNQPQHF. The CDR3 DNA is TGCGCCAGCAGCCAAGAAGTAGGGGGCAATCAGCCCCAGCATTTT.

V usage is TRBV30 and J usage is TRBJ1-1; D is ambiguous. V was cut by 7 bases and J by 3 bases, with 15 bases left in between. There are 13 residues in the CDR3. Germline CDR1 reads GTSNPN; CDR2 reads SVGIG (reference sequence). In nucleotides, the CDR3 is TGTGCCTACATCCGGGTTTGGGACACTGAAGCTTTCTTT. The encoded protein is CAYIRVWDTEAFF.

CDR3 sequence: CASRLAVVGEPQYF. The CDR3 DNA reads TGTGCCAGCAGGCTAGCGGTCGTCGGTGAGCCCCAGTACTTC. The J gene is TRBJ2-5, the V gene TRBV2; 7 bases are shared with TRBD2. V was clipped by 6 bases and J by 9 bases; unmatched bases: 13. CDR1 is SNHLY and CDR2 is FYNNEI in the germline V gene. The CDR3 has 14 amino acids.

The chain recombines TRBV2 with TRBJ2-5; 12 positions agree with TRBD1. The CDR3 covers 15 residues. Per the germline V gene, CDR1 is SNHLY and CDR2 is FYNNEI. Trimming cost V 7 bases and J 5 bases; bases outside gene matches: 8. CDR3 DNA sequence: TGTGCCAGCAAGAAGGGGACAGGGGGCGGGGAGACCCAGTACTTC. The encoded protein is CASKKGTGGGETQYF.

This clone has only one observation. This chain connects TRBV27 to TRBJ1-2, with 7 bases identical to TRBD1. The junction had 9 bases not matched to a gene; V was cut back by 6 bases and J by 2 bases. CDR1 and CDR2 (germline): MNHEY, SMNVEV (reference sequence). The CDR3 extends over 15 amino acids. DNA for the CDR3: TGTGCCAGCAGCGCTTTCGCGGGACAGAACTATGGCTACACCTTC. Translation gives CASSAFAGQNYGYTF.

The sample holds a few counts of this clone. The chain carries TRBV4-2 and TRBJ1-1, with a weak D call TRBD1 (5 bases). Germline CDR1 reads LGHNA; CDR2 reads YNFKEQ. Between the trimmed V and J ends, which lost 0 bases and 1 base, there was a span of 6 bases. The CDR3 is 14 amino acids. This CDR3 is CASSQDGQNTEAFF. CDR3 coding DNA: TGTGCCAGCAGCCAAGATGGACAGAACACTGAAGCTTTCTTT.

The chain recombines TRBV6-2 or TRBV6-3 with TRBJ1-4; tentatively, D is TRBD1 (6 bases). Germline V lookup: CDR1 MNHEY, CDR2 SVGEGT. V was shortened by 5 bases and J by 6 bases, with 13 bases between the two germline ends. CDR3 length: 14 residues. The DNA for the CDR3 is TGTGCCAGCAGTGCCACAGGGAGATATGAAAAACTGTTTTTT. Translating gives CASSATGRYEKLFF.

A few counts support this clone. The V gene is TRBV19, the J gene TRBJ1-5, with D tentatively TRBD1 (6 bases). V was clipped by 9 bases and J by 2 bases, with 20 bases between them. The germline gives CDR1 LNHDA, CDR2 SQIVND (reference sequence). This CDR3 has 16 residues. This CDR3 is CARGLGALTGNQPQHF. The CDR3 region has the DNA TGTGCCAGGGGATTGGGGGCTTTAACGGGCAATCAGCCCCAGCATTTT.

The chain has TRBV9 and TRBJ2-1; 13 bases are shared with TRBD2. This CDR3 is built from 16 residues. Germline values: CDR1 SGDLS, CDR2 YYNGEE. V gave up 0 bases and J gave up 6 bases; unmatched junction bases: 3. The CDR3 sequence is CASSVEGLAGINEQFF. The CDR3 bases are TGTGCCAGCAGCGTAGAGGGACTAGCGGGGATCAATGAGCAGTTCTTC.

This clone turned up a few times. The J gene is TRBJ2-7, the V gene TRBV5-1, with a possible D match to TRBD2 (5 bases). This CDR3 contains 14 residues. CDR1 SGHRS and CDR2 YFSETQ come from the germline V gene. Trimming cost V 4 bases and J 2 bases, with 13 bases left between them. The CDR3 nucleotides are TGCGCCAGCAGCGACCGGGAACTAACCTACGAGCAGTACTTC. It translates to CASSDRELTYEQYF. The entire variable domain, with the rest obtained from reference TRBV5-1 and TRBJ2-7, is as follows: KAGVTQTPRYLIKTRGQQVTLSCSPISGHRSVSWYQQTPGQGLQFLFEYFSETQRNKGNFPGRFSGRQFSNSRSEMNVSTLELGDSALYLCASSDRELTYEQYFGPGTRLTVT.

The gene calls are TRBV5-1 and TRBJ2-1; 14 bases agree with TRBD2. With V trimmed by 2 bases and J by 5 bases, 6 bases remained unmatched. The germline V gene has CDR1 SGHRS and CDR2 YFSETQ. The CDR3 extends over 17 amino acids. CDR3 nucleotides: TGCGCCAGCAGCTTAATCCCGGGACTAGCGGGGGACAATGAGCAGTTCTTC. It translates to CASSLIPGLAGDNEQFF.

The CDR3 region has the DNA TGTGCCAGCAGCTTCCTCGGCTCCCAGGCAGAGACCCAGTACTTC. It codes for CASSFLGSQAETQYF. This sequence joins TRBV5-6 and TRBJ2-5; no clear D. The CDR3 loop spans 15 amino acids. Germline V gives CDR1 SGHDT, CDR2 YYEEEE. V shed 2 bases and J shed 4 bases, with 15 bases lying between them. The variable domain in full, completed from reference TRBV5-6 and TRBJ2-5, reads DAGVTQSPTHLIKTRGQQVTLRCSPKSGHDTVSWYQQALGQGPQFIFQYYEEEERQRGNFPDRFSGHQFPNYSSELNVNALLLGDSALYLCASSFLGSQAETQYFGPGTRLLVL.

V gene TRBV4-2 combines with J gene TRBJ2-2; TRBD2 aligns across 7 bases. The CDR3 loop spans 16 amino acids. Germline trimming cut 0 bases from V and 4 bases from J; bases unmatched to any gene: 5. Per germline, CDR1 LGHNA and CDR2 YNFKEQ. The CDR3 protein is CASSQDLRGSTGELFF. The CDR3, as DNA: TGTGCCAGCAGCCAAGATCTGCGGGGGAGCACCGGGGAGCTGTTTTTT.

The chain combines TRBV19 with TRBJ2-4; TRBD2 is a possible D gene (5 bases). Germline CDR1 and CDR2: LNHDA and SQIVND (reference sequence). V was clipped by 4 bases and J by 4 bases, with 8 bases between them. The CDR3 is 13 residues long. CDR3 bases: TGTGCCAGTAGTACGGGGTGGAAAAACATTCAGTACTTC. The encoded protein is CASSTGWKNIQYF.